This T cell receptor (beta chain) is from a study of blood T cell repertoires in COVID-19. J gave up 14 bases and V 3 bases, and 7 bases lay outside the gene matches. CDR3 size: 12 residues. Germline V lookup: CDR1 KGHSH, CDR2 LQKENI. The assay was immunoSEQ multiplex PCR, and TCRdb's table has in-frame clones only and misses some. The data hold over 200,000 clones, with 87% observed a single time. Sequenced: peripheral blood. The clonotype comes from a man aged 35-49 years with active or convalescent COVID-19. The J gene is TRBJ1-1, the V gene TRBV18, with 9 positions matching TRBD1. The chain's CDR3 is CASSPDRGKGFF. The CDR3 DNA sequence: TGTGCCAGCTCACCGGACAGGGGTAAGGGGTTCTTT.